This T cell receptor (beta chain) stems from a study of T-cell memory formation after mild COVID-19. From 5'RACE with constant-segment primers came TCR alpha and TCR beta cDNA libraries that carried sample barcodes and UMIs. TCRdb itself ran the 5' RACE reads through MiXCR, one entry per CDR3 protein. Of a few hundred thousand distinct CDR3 sequences listed, roughly 13% are singletons. Deletions cut 10 bases from V and 7 bases from J, with 16 bases between. Germline CDR1 and CDR2: SNHLY and FYNNEI. The CDR3 consists of 12 residues. The chain couples TRBV2 to TRBJ1-2, with unresolved D. The sample comprised PBMCs or a T cell subset sorted from them (not recorded which). The receptor's source is a young man who had mild COVID-19 (a few samples of this study predate the infection). Cell type and time point are not known. This CDR3 reads CATTDVGRGYTF. CDR3 DNA: TGTGCCACTACGGACGTCGGTCGTGGCTACACCTTC.